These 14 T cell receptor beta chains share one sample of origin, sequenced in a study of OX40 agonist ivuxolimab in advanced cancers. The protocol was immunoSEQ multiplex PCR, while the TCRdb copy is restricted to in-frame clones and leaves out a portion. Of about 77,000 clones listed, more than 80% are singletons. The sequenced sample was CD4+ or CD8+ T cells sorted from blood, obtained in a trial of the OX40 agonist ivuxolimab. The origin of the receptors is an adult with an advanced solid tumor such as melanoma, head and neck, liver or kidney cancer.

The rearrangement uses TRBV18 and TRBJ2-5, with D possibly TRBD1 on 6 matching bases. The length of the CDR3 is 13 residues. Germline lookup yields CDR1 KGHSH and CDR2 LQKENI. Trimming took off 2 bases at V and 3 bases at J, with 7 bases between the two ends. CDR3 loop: CASSPAGEETQYF. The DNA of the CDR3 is TGTGCCAGCTCACCAGCAGGGGAAGAGACCCAGTACTTC.

CDR3 in amino acids: CASSWVSNEKLFF. CDR3 sequence (DNA): TGTGCCAGCAGCTGGGTATCTAATGAAAAACTGTTTTTT. The rearrangement uses TRBV7-9 and TRBJ1-4; D is uncertain. Germline loops: CDR1 SEHNR, CDR2 FQNEAQ (reference sequence). With 4 bases removed from V and 3 bases from J, the gap between germline ends came to 6 bases. The CDR3 has 13 residues.

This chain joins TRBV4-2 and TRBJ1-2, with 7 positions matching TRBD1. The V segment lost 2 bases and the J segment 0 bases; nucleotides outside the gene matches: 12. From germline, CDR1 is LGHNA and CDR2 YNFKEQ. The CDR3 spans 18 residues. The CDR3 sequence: CASSQPPTGSYSNYGYTF. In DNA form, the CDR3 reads TGTGCCAGCAGCCAACCACCGACAGGGAGTTATTCTAACTATGGCTACACCTTC.

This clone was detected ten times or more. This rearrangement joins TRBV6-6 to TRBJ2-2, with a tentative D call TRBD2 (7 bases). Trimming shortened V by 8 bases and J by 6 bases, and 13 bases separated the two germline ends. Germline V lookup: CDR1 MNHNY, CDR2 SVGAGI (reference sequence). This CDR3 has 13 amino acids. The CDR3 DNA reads TGTGCCAGCGCGGGGGCTATGGCCGGGGAGCTGTTTTTT. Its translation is CASAGAMAGELFF.

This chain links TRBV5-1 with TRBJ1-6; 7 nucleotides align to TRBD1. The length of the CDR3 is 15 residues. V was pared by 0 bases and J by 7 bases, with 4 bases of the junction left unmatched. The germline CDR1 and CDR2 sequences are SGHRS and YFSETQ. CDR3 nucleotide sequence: TGCGCCAGCAGCTTGGGACAGGGCGGCAATTCACCCCTCCACTTT. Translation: CASSLGQGGNSPLHF.

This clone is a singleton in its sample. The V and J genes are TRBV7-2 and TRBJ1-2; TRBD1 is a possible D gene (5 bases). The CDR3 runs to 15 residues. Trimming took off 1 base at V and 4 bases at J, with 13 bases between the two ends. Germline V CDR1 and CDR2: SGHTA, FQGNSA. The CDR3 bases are TGTGCCAGCAGCTTAGGGCAGGGAGCATCCTATGGCTACACCTTC. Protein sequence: CASSLGQGASYGYTF. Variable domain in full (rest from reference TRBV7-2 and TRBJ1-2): GAGVSQSPSNKVTEKGKDVELRCDPISGHTALYWYRQSLGQGLEFLIYFQGNSAPDKSGLPSDRFSAERTGGSVSTLTIQRTQQEDSAVYLCASSLGQGASYGYTFGSGTRLTVV.

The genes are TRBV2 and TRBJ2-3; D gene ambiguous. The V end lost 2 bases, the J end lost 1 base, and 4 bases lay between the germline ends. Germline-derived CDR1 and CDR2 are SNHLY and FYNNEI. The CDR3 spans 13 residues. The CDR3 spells CASSELGTDTQYF. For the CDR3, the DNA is TGTGCCAGCAGTGAATTGGGCACAGATACGCAGTATTTT.

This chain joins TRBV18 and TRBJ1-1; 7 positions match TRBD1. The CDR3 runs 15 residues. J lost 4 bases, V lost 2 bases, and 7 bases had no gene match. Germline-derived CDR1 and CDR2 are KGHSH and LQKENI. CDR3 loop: CASSPRQGPPTEAFF. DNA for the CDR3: TGTGCCAGCTCACCAAGACAGGGACCACCCACTGAAGCTTTCTTT.

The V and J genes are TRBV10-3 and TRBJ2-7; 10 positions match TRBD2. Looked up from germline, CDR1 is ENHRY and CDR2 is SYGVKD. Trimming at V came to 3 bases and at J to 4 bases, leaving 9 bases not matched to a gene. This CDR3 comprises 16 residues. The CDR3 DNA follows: TGTGCCATCAGTGATTTTATGAGTAGCGGGAGGTACGAGCAGTACTTC. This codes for CAISDFMSSGRYEQYF.

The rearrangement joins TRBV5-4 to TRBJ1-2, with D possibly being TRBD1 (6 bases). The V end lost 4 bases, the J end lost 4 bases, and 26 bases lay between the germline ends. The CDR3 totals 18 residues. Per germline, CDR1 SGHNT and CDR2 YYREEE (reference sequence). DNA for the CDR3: TGTGCCAGCAGCCAAGAGGGGGGGCCTTCCAATCGATTCTATGGCTACACCTTC. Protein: CASSQEGGPSNRFYGYTF. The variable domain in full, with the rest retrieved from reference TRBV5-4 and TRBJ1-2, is ETGVTQSPTHLIKTRGQQVTLRCSSQSGHNTVSWYQQALGQGPQFIFQYYREEENGRGNFPPRFSGLQFPNYSSELNVNALELDDSALYLCASSQEGGPSNRFYGYTFGSGTRLTVV.

CDR3 coding DNA: TGTGCCAGTATTCGGACAGGGGGCAATGAGCAGTTCTTC. This sequence encodes CASIRTGGNEQFF. The rearrangement links TRBV19 to TRBJ2-1; 10 nucleotides align to TRBD1. Germline assignment: CDR1 LNHDA and CDR2 SQIVND (reference sequence). J lost 6 bases, V lost 7 bases, and 3 bases had no gene match. CDR3 length equals 13 residues.

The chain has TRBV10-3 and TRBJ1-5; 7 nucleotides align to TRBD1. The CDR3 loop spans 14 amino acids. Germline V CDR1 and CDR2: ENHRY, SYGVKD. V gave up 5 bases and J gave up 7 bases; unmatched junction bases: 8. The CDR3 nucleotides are TGTGCCATCAGTACCCAGGGGGAGGGGCAGCCCCAGCATTTT. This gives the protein CAISTQGEGQPQHF.

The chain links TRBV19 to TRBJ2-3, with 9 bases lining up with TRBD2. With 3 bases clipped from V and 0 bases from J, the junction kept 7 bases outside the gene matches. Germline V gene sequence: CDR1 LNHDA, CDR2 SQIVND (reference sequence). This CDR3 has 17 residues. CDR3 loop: CASSIYGTSSSTDTQYF. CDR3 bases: TGTGCCAGTAGTATTTATGGGACTAGCAGCAGCACAGATACGCAGTATTTT.

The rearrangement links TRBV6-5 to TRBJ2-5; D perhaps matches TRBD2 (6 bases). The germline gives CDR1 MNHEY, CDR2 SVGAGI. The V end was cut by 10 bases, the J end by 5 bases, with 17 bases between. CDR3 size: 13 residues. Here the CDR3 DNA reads TGTGCCATAAGGACCGGCCGGGGGGAGACCCAGTACTTC. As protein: CAIRTGRGETQYF.